These T cell receptor beta chains were read from a single sample in a study of shared clonotypes between healthy human individuals. Some clones are missing from TCRdb's copy, which holds only in-frame ones; the method was immunoSEQ multiplex PCR. The sample includes around 1.5 million clones, around 98% of them seen just once. Sample: naive CD4+ T cells sorted from blood. These receptors were taken from a man in his thirties or forties in good health. Both conserved end residues are trimmed from each CDR3.

>TRBV2
ARGVSRSTGDTQY
>TRBV7-2
ASSSPEDTQY
>TRBV15
ATSRGRGTSYEQY
>TRBV5-1
ASSLGGLAGQYEQY
>TRBV10-2
ASLYPSTDTQY
>TRBV6-6
ASSTGTGTDTQY
>TRBV11-2
ASSRHRNQPQH
>TRBV5-4
ASIYHPGYPNEQF
>TRBV19
ASSFLGPPGQGRGYT
>TRBV5-4
ASSSRQMGGRTGANVLT
>TRBV4-2
ASSQDAWGDEQY
>TRBV2
ASSERIASGGEQF
>TRBV19
ASSIRQPSEYGYT
>TRBV28
ASSPDRGAYNEQF
>TRBV14
ASSHYKRGLAGAPTDTQY
>TRBV6-5
ASSYSGDWGKLF
>TRBV7-6
ASSNLEGQGLGEQY
>TRBV5-4
ASSLDGLVLPYEQY
>TRBV19
ASSPGRLADTQY
>TRBV18
ASSPTEGTEAF
>TRBV7-2
ASSLGTLGQGLNEQF
>TRBV14
ASSPKERDEQF
>TRBV9
ASSVVGGPNTDTQY
>TRBV19
ASSIAFGLAGPYNEQF
>TRBV5-1
ASSLAGGSGQPQH
>TRBV20-1
SPAENYEQY
>TRBV5-1
ASSEMGGSAF
>TRBV5-1
ASSLSGNEQY
>TRBV9
ASSVNDRGSFMNTEAF
>TRBV28
ATGGQAKNIQY
>TRBV28
ASSYAGTQY
>TRBV2
ASRVRPGQGAGDGYT
>TRBV6-5
ASSYSIAGAGEQF
>TRBV7-6
ASSPAGTVYEQY
>TRBV7-2
ASSYPGVYGYT
>TRBV25-1
ASSGSGRHYNEQF
>TRBV25-1
ASSYGQGRTDTQY
>TRBV19
ASSQGVYEKLF